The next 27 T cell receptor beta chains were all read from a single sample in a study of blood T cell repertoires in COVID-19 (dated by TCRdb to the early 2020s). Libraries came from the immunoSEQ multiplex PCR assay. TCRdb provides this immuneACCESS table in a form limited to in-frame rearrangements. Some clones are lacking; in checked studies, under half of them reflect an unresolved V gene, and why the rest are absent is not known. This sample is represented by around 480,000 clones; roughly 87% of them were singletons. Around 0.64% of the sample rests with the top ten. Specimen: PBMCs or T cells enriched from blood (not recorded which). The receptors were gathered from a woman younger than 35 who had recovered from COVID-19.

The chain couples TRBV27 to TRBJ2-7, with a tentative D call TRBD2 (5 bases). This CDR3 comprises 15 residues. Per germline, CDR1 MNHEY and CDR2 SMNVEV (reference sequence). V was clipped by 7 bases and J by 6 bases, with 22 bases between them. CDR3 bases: TGTGCCAGCAACGGGTTGGGCAAAGGCGGGCTCGAGCAGTACTTC. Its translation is CASNGLGKGGLEQYF.

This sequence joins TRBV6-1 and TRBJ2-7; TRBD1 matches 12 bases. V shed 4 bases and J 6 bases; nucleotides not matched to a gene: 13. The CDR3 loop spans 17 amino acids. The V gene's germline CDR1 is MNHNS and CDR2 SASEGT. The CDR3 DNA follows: TGTGCCAGCAGTGCGAGCCGGATGGGGACAGGGGGCACCGAGCAGTACTTC. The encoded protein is CASSASRMGTGGTEQYF.

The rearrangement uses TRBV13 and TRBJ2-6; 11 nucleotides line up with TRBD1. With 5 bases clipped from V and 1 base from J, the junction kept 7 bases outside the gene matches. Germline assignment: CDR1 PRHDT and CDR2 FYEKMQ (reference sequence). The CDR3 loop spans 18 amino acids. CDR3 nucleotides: TGTGCCAGCAGCCCGTGGACAGGGGGCAAGTCTGGGGCCAACGTCCTGACTTTC. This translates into CASSPWTGGKSGANVLTF.

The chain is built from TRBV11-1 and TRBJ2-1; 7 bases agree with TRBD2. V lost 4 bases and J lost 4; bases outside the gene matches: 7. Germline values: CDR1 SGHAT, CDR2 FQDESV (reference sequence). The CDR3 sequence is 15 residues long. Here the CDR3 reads CASSSYTGGYNEQFF. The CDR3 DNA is TGTGCCAGCAGCTCGTACACGGGGGGATACAATGAGCAGTTCTTC. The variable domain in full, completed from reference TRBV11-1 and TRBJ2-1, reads EAEVAQSPRYKITEKSQAVAFWCDPISGHATLYWYRQILGQGPELLVQFQDESVVDDSQLPKDRFSAERLKGVDSTLKIQPAELGDSAMYLCASSSYTGGYNEQFFGPGTRLTVL.

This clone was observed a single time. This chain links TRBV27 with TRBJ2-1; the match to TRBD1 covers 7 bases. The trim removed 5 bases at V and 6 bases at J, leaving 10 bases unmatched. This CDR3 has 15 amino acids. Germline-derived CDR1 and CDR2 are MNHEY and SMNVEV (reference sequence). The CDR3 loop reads CASSRTRGSTNEQFF. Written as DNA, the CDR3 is TGTGCCAGCAGTCGAACCAGGGGGTCCACCAATGAGCAGTTCTTC.

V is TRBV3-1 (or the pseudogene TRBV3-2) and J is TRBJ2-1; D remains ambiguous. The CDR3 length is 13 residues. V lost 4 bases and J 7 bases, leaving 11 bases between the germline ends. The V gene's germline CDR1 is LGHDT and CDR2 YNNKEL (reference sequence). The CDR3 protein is CASSREVVNEQFF. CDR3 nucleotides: TGTGCCAGCAGCCGTGAGGTGGTGAATGAGCAGTTCTTC.

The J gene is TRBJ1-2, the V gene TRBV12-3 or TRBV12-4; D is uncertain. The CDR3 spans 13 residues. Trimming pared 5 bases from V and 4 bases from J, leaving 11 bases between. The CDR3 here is CASSPSQIYGYTF. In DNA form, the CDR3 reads TGTGCCAGCAGTCCCTCCCAGATCTATGGCTACACCTTC.

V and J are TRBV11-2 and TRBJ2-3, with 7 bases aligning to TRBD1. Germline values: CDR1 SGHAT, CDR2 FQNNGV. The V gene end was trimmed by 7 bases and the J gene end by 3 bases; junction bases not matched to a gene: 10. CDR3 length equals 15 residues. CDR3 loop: CASTERQGQTDTQYF. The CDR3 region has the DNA TGTGCCAGCACCGAACGACAGGGACAGACAGATACGCAGTATTTT.

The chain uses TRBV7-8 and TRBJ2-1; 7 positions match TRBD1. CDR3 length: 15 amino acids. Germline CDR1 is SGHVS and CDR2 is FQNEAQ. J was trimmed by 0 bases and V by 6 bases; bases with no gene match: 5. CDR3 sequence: CASSQGQLSYNEQFF. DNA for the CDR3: TGTGCCAGCAGTCAGGGACAGCTCTCCTACAATGAGCAGTTCTTC.

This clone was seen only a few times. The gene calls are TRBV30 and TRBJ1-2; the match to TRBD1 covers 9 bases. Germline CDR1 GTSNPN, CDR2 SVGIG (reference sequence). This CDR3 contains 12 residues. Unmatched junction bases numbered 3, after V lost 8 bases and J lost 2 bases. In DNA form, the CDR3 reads TGTGCCCAGGACAGGGGCAACTATGGCTACACCTTC. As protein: CAQDRGNYGYTF. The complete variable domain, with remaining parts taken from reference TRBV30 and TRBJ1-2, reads SQTIHQWPATLVQPVGSPLSLECTVEGTSNPNLYWYRQAAGRGLQLLFYSVGIGQISSEVPQNLSASRPQDRQFILSSKKLLLSDSGFYLCAQDRGNYGYTFGSGTRLTVV.

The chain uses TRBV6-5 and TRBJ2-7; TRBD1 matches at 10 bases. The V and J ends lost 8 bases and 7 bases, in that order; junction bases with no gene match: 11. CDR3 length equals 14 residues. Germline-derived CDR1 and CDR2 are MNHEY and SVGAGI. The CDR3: CASSRGTGAVEQYF. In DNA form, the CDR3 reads TGTGCCAGCTCCCGAGGGACAGGGGCCGTGGAGCAGTACTTC.

As DNA, the CDR3 is TGTGCCAGCAGCCCATTGAGCTCTGGGGCCAACGTCCTGACTTTC. Amino acid sequence: CASSPLSSGANVLTF. V usage is TRBV11-2 and J usage is TRBJ2-6; D is ambiguous. Germline-derived CDR1 and CDR2 are SGHAT and FQNNGV. This CDR3 comprises 15 residues. Trimming removed 5 bases at V and 0 bases at J, with 8 bases between.

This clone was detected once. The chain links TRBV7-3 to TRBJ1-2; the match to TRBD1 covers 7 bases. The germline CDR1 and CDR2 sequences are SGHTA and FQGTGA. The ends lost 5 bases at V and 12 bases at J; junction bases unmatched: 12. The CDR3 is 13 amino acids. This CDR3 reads CASSDLGQDEHTF. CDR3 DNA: TGTGCCAGCAGCGATCTAGGACAGGATGAACACACCTTC.

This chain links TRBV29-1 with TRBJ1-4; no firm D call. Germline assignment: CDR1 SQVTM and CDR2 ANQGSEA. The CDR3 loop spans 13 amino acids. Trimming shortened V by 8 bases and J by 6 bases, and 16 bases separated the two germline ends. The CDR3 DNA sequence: TGCAGCTCCCGTGGCTCGATGGATGAAAAACTGTTTTTT. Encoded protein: CSSRGSMDEKLFF.

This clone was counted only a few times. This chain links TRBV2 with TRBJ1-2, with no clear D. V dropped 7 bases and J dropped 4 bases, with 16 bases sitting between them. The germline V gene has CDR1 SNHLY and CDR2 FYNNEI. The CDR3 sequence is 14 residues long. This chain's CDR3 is CASTVHRDTYGYTF. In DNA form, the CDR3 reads TGTGCCAGCACCGTCCATCGAGACACCTATGGCTACACCTTC.

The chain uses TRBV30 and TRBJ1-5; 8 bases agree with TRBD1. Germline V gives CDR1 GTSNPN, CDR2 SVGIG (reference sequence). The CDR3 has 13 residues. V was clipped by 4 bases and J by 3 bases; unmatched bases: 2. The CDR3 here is CAWTQGVNQPQHF. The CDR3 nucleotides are TGTGCCTGGACACAGGGGGTCAATCAGCCCCAGCATTTT.

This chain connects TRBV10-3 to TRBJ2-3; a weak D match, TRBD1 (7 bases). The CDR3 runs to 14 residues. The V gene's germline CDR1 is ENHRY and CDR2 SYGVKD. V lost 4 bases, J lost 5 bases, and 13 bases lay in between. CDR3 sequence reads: CAISVARGEDTQYF. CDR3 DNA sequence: TGTGCCATCAGTGTGGCCAGGGGGGAAGATACGCAGTATTTT.

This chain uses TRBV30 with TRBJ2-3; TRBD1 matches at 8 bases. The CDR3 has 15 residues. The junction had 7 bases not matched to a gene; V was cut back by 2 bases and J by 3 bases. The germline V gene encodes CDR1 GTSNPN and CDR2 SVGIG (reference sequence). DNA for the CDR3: TGTGCCTGGAGTAAAGACAGGGGAAGGACAGATACGCAGTATTTT. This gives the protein CAWSKDRGRTDTQYF.

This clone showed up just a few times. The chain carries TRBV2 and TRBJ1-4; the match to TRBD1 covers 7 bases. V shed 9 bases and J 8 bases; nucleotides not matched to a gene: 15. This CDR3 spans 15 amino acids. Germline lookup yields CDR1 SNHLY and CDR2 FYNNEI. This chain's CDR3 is CASTMGQSGREKLFF. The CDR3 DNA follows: TGTGCCAGTACAATGGGACAGTCGGGACGAGAAAAACTGTTTTTT.

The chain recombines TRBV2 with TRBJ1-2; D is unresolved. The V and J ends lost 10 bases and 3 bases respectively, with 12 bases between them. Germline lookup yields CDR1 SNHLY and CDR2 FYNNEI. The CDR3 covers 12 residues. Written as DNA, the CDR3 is TGTGCCACCCAGCGGGTAGACTATGGCTACACCTTC. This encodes CATQRVDYGYTF.

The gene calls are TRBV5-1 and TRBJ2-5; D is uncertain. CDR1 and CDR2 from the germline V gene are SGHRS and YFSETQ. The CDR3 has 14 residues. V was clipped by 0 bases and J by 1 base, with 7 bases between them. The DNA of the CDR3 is TGCGCCAGCAGCTTGGCGTTCGGCCAAGAGACCCAGTACTTC. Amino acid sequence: CASSLAFGQETQYF.

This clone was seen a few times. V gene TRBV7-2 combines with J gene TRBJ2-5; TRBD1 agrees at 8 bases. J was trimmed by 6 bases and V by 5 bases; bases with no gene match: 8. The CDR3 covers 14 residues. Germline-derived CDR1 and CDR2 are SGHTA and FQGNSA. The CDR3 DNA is TGTGCCAGCAGCGCGACAGGGGTCGGGAAGACCCAGTACTTC. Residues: CASSATGVGKTQYF. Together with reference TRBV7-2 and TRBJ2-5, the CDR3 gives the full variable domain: GAGVSQSPSNKVTEKGKDVELRCDPISGHTALYWYRQSLGQGLEFLIYFQGNSAPDKSGLPSDRFSAERTGGSVSTLTIQRTQQEDSAVYLCASSATGVGKTQYFGPGTRLLVL.

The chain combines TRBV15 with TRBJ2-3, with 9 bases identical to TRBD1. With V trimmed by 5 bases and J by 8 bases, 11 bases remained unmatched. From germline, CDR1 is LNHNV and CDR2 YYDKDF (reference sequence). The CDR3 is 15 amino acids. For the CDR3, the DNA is TGTGCCACCAGCGGGTGGACAGGGGAAGACAGTACGCAGTATTTT. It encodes CATSGWTGEDSTQYF.

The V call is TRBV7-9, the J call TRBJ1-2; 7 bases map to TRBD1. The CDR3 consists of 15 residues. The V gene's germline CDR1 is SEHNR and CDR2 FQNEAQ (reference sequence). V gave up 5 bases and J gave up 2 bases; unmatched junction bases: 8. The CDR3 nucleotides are TGTGCCAGCAGCATGAGTTGGGGACAGAACTATGGCTACACCTTC. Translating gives CASSMSWGQNYGYTF.

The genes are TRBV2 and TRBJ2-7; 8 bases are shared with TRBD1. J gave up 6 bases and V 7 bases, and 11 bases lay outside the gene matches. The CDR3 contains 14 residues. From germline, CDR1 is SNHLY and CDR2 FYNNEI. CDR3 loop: CASIQDRDLIEQYF. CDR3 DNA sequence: TGTGCCAGCATCCAGGACAGGGATCTAATCGAGCAGTACTTC. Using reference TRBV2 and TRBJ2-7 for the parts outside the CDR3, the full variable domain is EPEVTQTPSHQVTQMGQEVILRCVPISNHLYFYWYRQILGQKVEFLVSFYNNEISEKSEIFDDQFSVERPDGSNFTLKIRSTKLEDSAMYFCASIQDRDLIEQYFGPGTRLTVT.

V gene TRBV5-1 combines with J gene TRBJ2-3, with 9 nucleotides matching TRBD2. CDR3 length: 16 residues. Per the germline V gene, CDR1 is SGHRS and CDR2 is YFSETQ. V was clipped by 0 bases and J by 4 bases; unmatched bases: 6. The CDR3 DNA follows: TGCGCCAGCAGCTTGGGTGGCGGGGGGGCCGCAGATACGCAGTATTTT. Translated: CASSLGGGGAADTQYF.

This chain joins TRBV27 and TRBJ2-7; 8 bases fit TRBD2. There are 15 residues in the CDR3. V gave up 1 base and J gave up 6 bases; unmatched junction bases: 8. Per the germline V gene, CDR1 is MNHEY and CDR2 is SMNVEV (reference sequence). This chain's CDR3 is CASSLFGGALGEQYF. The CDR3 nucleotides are TGTGCCAGCAGTTTATTCGGGGGGGCTCTGGGCGAGCAGTACTTC.